Each of the 6 T cell receptor beta chains below was sequenced from the same sample in a study of a mutant IDH1 vaccine in newly diagnosed glioma (dated by TCRdb to about 2021). The time point tag for this specimen amounts to: week 47, end of study. Every vaccine dose consisted of 300 ug of a 20-mer mutant IDH1 peptide in Montanide, administered subcutaneously together with topical imiquimod. These TCRs' antigens remain unknown. The library was generated by the immunoSEQ multiplex PCR assay. This is the immuneACCESS table as TCRdb keeps it, with only in-frame sequences that have V and J called. A part of the clones is gone; compared with another copy, unresolved V genes explain less than half, and the rest is unexplained. For this sample the table gives some 42,000 clones, of which roughly 82% were detected only once. Approximately 18% of the sample is in the top ten clones. Sequences were derived from PBMCs, sampled from a glioma patient whose treatment included an IDH1 peptide vaccine. These TCRs come from a man younger than 30 with glioma. Some clones in this sample may be carry-over from other donors' samples.

The chain combines TRBV4-2 with TRBJ1-1, with a possible D match to TRBD1 (5 bases). Germline V lookup: CDR1 LGHNA, CDR2 YNFKEQ. V was cut by 2 bases and J by 4 bases, with 17 bases left in between. The CDR3 runs 16 residues. Written as DNA, the CDR3 is TGTGCCAGCAGCCAATGGGACGACCGGGGCCTCACTGAAGCTTTCTTT. It encodes CASSQWDDRGLTEAFF.

In its sample, this clone was seen once. This chain joins TRBV30 and TRBJ1-2; D remains unclear. The germline CDR1 and CDR2 sequences are GTSNPN and SVGIG (reference sequence). The CDR3 contains 13 residues. Trimming shortened V by 1 base and J by 8 bases, and 14 bases separated the two germline ends. CDR3 region: CAWSGGGLGGYTF. In DNA form, the CDR3 reads TGTGCCTGGAGTGGGGGAGGTCTCGGGGGCTACACCTTC.

The chain has TRBV5-6 and TRBJ2-5, with a possible D match to TRBD1 (6 bases). V shed 0 bases and J shed 9 bases, with 18 bases lying between them. The CDR3 is 15 residues long. Germline V lookup: CDR1 SGHDT, CDR2 YYEEEE. The CDR3 DNA follows: TGTGCCAGCAGCTTGGCCCCTAGGACAGCTCGATCCCAGTACTTC. As protein: CASSLAPRTARSQYF.

The V gene is TRBV2, the J gene TRBJ1-2; TRBD1 matches at 7 bases. CDR1 SNHLY and CDR2 FYNNEI come from the germline V gene. The CDR3 has 13 residues. After removal of 6 bases from V and 2 bases from J, the junction contained 3 bases not matched to a gene. The CDR3 reads CASSLDRNYGYTF. The DNA of the CDR3 is TGTGCCAGCAGCCTGGACAGGAACTATGGCTACACCTTC.

V is TRBV9 and J is TRBJ2-6; D remains ambiguous. From germline, CDR1 is SGDLS and CDR2 YYNGEE. Trimming took off 7 bases at V and 4 bases at J, with 6 bases between the two ends. The CDR3 length is 12 residues. CDR3 region: CASAAGANVLTF. CDR3 sequence (DNA): TGTGCCAGCGCGGCCGGGGCCAACGTCCTGACTTTC.

The V call is TRBV4-2, the J call TRBJ2-1; tentatively, D is TRBD2 (6 bases). This CDR3 has 14 amino acids. With 2 bases removed from V and 6 bases from J, the gap between germline ends came to 11 bases. Germline CDR1 and CDR2: LGHNA and YNFKEQ. In DNA form, the CDR3 reads TGTGCCAGCAGCCAAAGGGGACTTACCAATGAGCAGTTCTTC. This sequence encodes CASSQRGLTNEQFF.